These 13 T cell receptor beta chains originate from one sample sequenced in a study of control samples from healthy donors and cancer patients. Sequenced by immunoSEQ multiplex PCR; TCRdb stores in-frame clones only, minus some. The sample has 160,000 or so clones; approximately 94% are singletons. Sequencing was done on a sample of PBMCs. The receptors here all came from a man in his 60s with colorectal cancer.

The gene calls are TRBV29-1 and TRBJ2-7, with 7 bases identical to TRBD2. Germline values: CDR1 SQVTM, CDR2 ANQGSEA. This CDR3 is built from 13 residues. V lost 7 bases, J lost 2 bases, and 8 bases stayed unmatched. The CDR3 DNA follows: TGCAGCGCCGCGACTAGCCCTCCCTACGAGCAGTACTTC. It yields the protein CSAATSPPYEQYF.

The table lists this clone with a count of one. The chain joins TRBV7-6 to TRBJ1-1; D unclear. This CDR3 contains 13 residues. Trimming removed 5 bases from V and 1 base from J, with 8 bases in between. Germline-derived CDR1 and CDR2 are SGHVS and FNYEAQ. CDR3 region: CASSRYQNTEAFF. CDR3 in DNA: TGTGCCAGCAGCCGGTATCAGAACACTGAAGCTTTCTTT.

The CDR3 spells CASSPQRRTEKLFF. The CDR3 DNA sequence: TGTGCCAGCAGCCCCCAGCGTAGGACAGAAAAACTGTTTTTT. J is TRBJ1-4 and V is TRBV5-4; D might be TRBD1 (5 bases). Per germline, CDR1 SGHNT and CDR2 YYREEE (reference sequence). Trimming removed 4 bases from V and 8 bases from J, with 15 bases in between. The CDR3 is 14 amino acids.

This clone was counted a few times. The chain links TRBV18 to TRBJ1-6; D may be TRBD1 (5 bases). This CDR3 has 15 amino acids. V lost 6 bases to trimming and J lost 10 bases, with 19 bases between them. Germline lookup yields CDR1 KGHSH and CDR2 LQKENI. DNA for the CDR3: TGTGCCAGCTCTCCCGACAGTGGGGAGTGGTCACCCCTCCACTTT. This translates into CASSPDSGEWSPLHF.

The CDR3 sequence is CASTPGTGSYGYTF. CDR3 sequence (DNA): TGTGCCAGCACCCCGGGGACAGGGAGCTATGGCTACACCTTC. V and J are TRBV6-6 and TRBJ1-2, with TRBD1 matching 9 bases. There are 14 residues in the CDR3. V was pared by 7 bases and J by 4 bases, with 7 bases of the junction left unmatched. Germline V gene data show CDR1 as MNHNY and CDR2 as SVGAGI (reference sequence).

The rearrangement links TRBV19 to TRBJ2-7, with 8 nucleotides matching TRBD2. The CDR3 sequence is 14 residues long. Germline CDR1 is LNHDA and CDR2 is SQIVND (reference sequence). Trimming removed 5 bases from V and 2 bases from J; junction bases left unmatched: 5. CDR3 sequence reads: CASSVGGEPYEQYF. The CDR3 nucleotides read TGTGCCAGTAGTGTCGGGGGGGAACCCTACGAGCAGTACTTC.

This clone appeared a single time. The chain is built from TRBV5-1 and TRBJ2-5; the match to TRBD2 covers 11 bases. Germline CDR1 is SGHRS and CDR2 is YFSETQ. The length of the CDR3 is 16 residues. With 0 bases clipped from V and 4 bases from J, the junction kept 5 bases outside the gene matches. The CDR3 DNA sequence: TGCGCCAGCAGCTTGGCTCTAGCGGGGGGTCTAGAGACCCAGTACTTC. The encoded protein is CASSLALAGGLETQYF.

The chain uses TRBV18 and TRBJ1-6, with 7 nucleotides matching TRBD1. The CDR3 consists of 14 residues. Losses at the gene ends were 2 bases for V and 9 bases for J; bases not matched to a gene: 4. Germline CDR1 reads KGHSH; CDR2 reads LQKENI. The CDR3 reads CASSPTGEGSPLHF. CDR3 bases: TGTGCCAGCTCACCAACAGGGGAAGGTTCACCCCTCCACTTT.

This sequence joins TRBV25-1 and TRBJ2-5, with 8 bases aligning to TRBD2. The CDR3 extends over 16 amino acids. Germline CDR1 reads MGHDK; CDR2 reads SYGVNS. Trimming took 0 bases from V and 2 from J; bases not matched to a gene: 5. Here the CDR3 DNA reads TGTGCCAGCAGTGAATATTCCGGGGGGGTGCAAGAGACCCAGTACTTC. This sequence encodes CASSEYSGGVQETQYF.

Remarks on this clone: This same CDR3 is encoded by further DNA sequences in the sample. The J gene is TRBJ2-5, the V gene TRBV5-1; D might be TRBD2 (6 bases). V lost 0 bases and J lost 5, with 14 bases in between. The V gene's germline CDR1 is SGHRS and CDR2 YFSETQ. This CDR3 comprises 15 residues. Here the CDR3 DNA reads TGCGCCAGCAGCTTGGCCGGGGGTGCGGTGGAGACCCAGTACTTC. Encoded protein: CASSLAGGAVETQYF.

This sequence joins TRBV25-1 and TRBJ1-1; TRBD1 agrees at 8 bases. Looked up from germline, CDR1 is MGHDK and CDR2 is SYGVNS. CDR3 size: 14 residues. The V and J ends lost 2 bases and 3 bases, in that order; junction bases with no gene match: 2. CDR3 DNA sequence: TGTGCCAGCAGTGAAACAGGGGGGCACACTGAAGCTTTCTTT. It encodes CASSETGGHTEAFF.

The chain combines TRBV24-1 with TRBJ2-1; possibly TRBD2 for D (5 bases). Germline CDR1 and CDR2: KGHDR and SFDVKD. The CDR3 consists of 17 residues. Between the trimmed V and J ends, which lost 3 bases and 3 bases, there was a span of 17 bases. As DNA, the CDR3 is TGTGCCACCAGTGATGGTACTAGTTCCGTGGGCTACAATGAGCAGTTCTTC. Protein sequence: CATSDGTSSVGYNEQFF.

The chain recombines TRBV11-3 with TRBJ1-6; the D is unclear. Germline assignment: CDR1 SGHNT and CDR2 YENEEA. Trimming cost V 5 bases and J 3 bases, with 2 bases left between them. The CDR3 runs to 12 residues. CDR3 sequence: CASSHYNSPLHF. CDR3 DNA: TGTGCCAGCAGCCACTATAATTCACCCCTCCACTTT.